The 18 T cell receptor beta chains listed next were all sequenced from one sample in a study of vaccination and CD4 T cells after COVID-19. Noted treatment: roughly 11-day PBMC culture with coronavirus spike peptide pools or control peptides (ViraFEST assay). The Oncomine TCR Beta short-read assay sequenced DNA from cultured CD4+ T cells. TCRdb used MiXCR to reprocess the PCR reads, holding one entry per CDR3 protein. This table holds roughly 3,600 distinct CDR3 sequences, 19% found once. No antigens are known for them. The sequenced sample was CD4+ T cells from blood, cultured in vitro. Every receptor here comes from a human donor who had recovered from COVID-19.

V gene TRBV12-5 combines with J gene TRBJ2-3; D may correspond to TRBD1 or TRBD2 (5 bases each). The CDR3 contains 14 residues. The V end was cut by 5 bases, the J end by 1 base, with 10 bases between. The germline V gene has CDR1 LGHNT and CDR2 FRNRAP. As DNA, the CDR3 is TGTGCTAGTGGTGGGGGTGGGGGCACAGATACGCAGTATTTT. Translated, it gives CASGGGGGTDTQYF.

This clonotype qualifies as medium-sized. The chain recombines TRBV27 with TRBJ1-2; no definite D call. V shed 2 bases and J shed 6 bases, with 19 bases lying between them. The CDR3 consists of 16 residues. CDR1 MNHEY and CDR2 SMNVEV come from the germline V gene (reference sequence). In DNA form, the CDR3 reads TGTGCCAGCAGTTTACGAACCCCGACCGGGAGTCATGGCTACACCTTC. It is translated as CASSLRTPTGSHGYTF.

This chain links TRBV18 with TRBJ2-2; D may be TRBD2 (5 bases). From germline, CDR1 is KGHSH and CDR2 LQKENI. Trimming cost V 6 bases and J 6 bases, with 20 bases left between them. The CDR3 is made up of 16 amino acids. CDR3 sequence reads: CASSIGGSQVSGELFF. CDR3 in DNA: TGTGCCAGCTCTATAGGCGGGTCCCAGGTCTCCGGGGAGCTGTTTTTT.

The chain recombines TRBV11-2 with TRBJ2-7; no reliable D call. This CDR3 comprises 11 residues. CDR1 and CDR2 (germline): SGHAT, FQNNGV. The V end lost 5 bases, the J end lost 1 base, and 3 bases lay between the germline ends. The CDR3 spells CASSVSYEQYF. CDR3 nucleotide sequence: TGTGCCAGCAGCGTTTCCTACGAGCAGTACTTC.

This clonotype has just a few counts. The chain employs TRBV10-1 and TRBJ2-3; D unresolved. Trimming left V 4 bases short and J 2 bases short, with 7 bases between. This CDR3 contains 13 residues. Germline V CDR1 and CDR2: WNHNN, SYGVQD (reference sequence). The CDR3 region has the DNA TGCGCCAGCAGTGGGACCTACACAGATACGCAGTATTTT. Protein product: CASSGTYTDTQYF.

The chain employs TRBV5-4 and TRBJ2-2, with unresolved D. Germline V gene lookup returns CDR1 SGHNT and CDR2 YYREEE (reference sequence). Trimming took off 0 bases at V and 3 bases at J, with 6 bases between the two ends. This CDR3 is 14 amino acids long. The CDR3 coding sequence is TGTGCCAGCAGCTTGGAGGGTTACACCGGGGAGCTGTTTTTT. Its translation is CASSLEGYTGELFF.

This rearrangement joins TRBV15 to TRBJ1-4; possible D gene TRBD1, 5 bases. This CDR3 is built from 15 residues. Germline assignment: CDR1 LNHNV and CDR2 YYDKDF (reference sequence). V was clipped by 7 bases and J by 0 bases, with 12 bases between them. CDR3 bases: TGTGCCACCAACGCCGACAGAGCAACTAATGAAAAACTGTTTTTT. Protein product: CATNADRATNEKLFF. The full variable domain, in which reference TRBV15 and TRBJ1-4 provide the parts outside the CDR3, is DAMVIQNPRYQVTQFGKPVTLSCSQTLNHNVMYWYQQKSSQAPKLLFHYYDKDFNNEADTPDNFQSRRPNTSFCFLDIRSPGLGDTAMYLCATNADRATNEKLFFGSGTQLSVL.

By frequency in the sample, this clonotype is medium-sized (0.01 to 0.1%). The chain joins TRBV20-1 to TRBJ1-5; 7 positions match TRBD1. The trim removed 1 base at V and 5 bases at J, leaving 8 bases unmatched. Looked up from germline, CDR1 is DFQATT and CDR2 is SNEGSKA (reference sequence). The CDR3 is 15 residues long. CDR3 amino acids: CSARGPGQSYQPQHF. DNA of the CDR3: TGCAGTGCTAGAGGCCCGGGACAGAGCTATCAGCCCCAGCATTTT.

The V call is TRBV9, the J call TRBJ2-1; 9 bases are shared with TRBD2. This CDR3 is built from 16 residues. CDR1 is SGDLS and CDR2 is YYNGEE in the germline V gene. The V gene end was trimmed by 1 base and the J gene end by 4 bases; junction bases not matched to a gene: 6. In DNA, the CDR3 is TGTGCCAGCAGCGTACAGGTCCTAGCGGGATACAATGAGCAGTTCTTC. Translated: CASSVQVLAGYNEQFF.

This chain uses TRBV5-4 with TRBJ1-1; 7 bases match TRBD1. CDR3 size: 15 residues. V dropped 0 bases and J dropped 4; count of bases not matched to a gene: 6. CDR1 and CDR2 from the germline V gene are SGHNT and YYREEE (reference sequence). In nucleotides, the CDR3 is TGTGCCAGCAGCTTGGCCATATCAGGGGGCACTGAAGCTTTCTTT. It is translated as CASSLAISGGTEAFF.

In nucleotides, the CDR3 is TGCGCCAGCAGCTTAGCTAGCGGGGTGTCTGGGGCCAACGTCCTGACTTTC. Translating it yields CASSLASGVSGANVLTF. The chain is built from TRBV5-1 and TRBJ2-6; the match to TRBD2 covers 9 bases. Losses at the gene ends were 2 bases for V and 1 base for J; bases not matched to a gene: 4. CDR1 and CDR2 (germline): SGHRS, YFSETQ. The CDR3 is 17 amino acids.

This clonotype came up a few times. The V call is TRBV4-2, the J call TRBJ1-6; D unclear. This CDR3 is 14 amino acids long. Germline loops: CDR1 LGHNA, CDR2 YNFKEQ. V was trimmed by 6 bases and J by 9 bases, leaving 15 bases between them. CDR3 sequence reads: CASSPDLPLSPLHF. The CDR3 region has the DNA TGTGCCAGCAGTCCGGACCTGCCCCTTTCACCCCTCCACTTT.

The V and J genes are TRBV7-3 and TRBJ1-1, with D perhaps matching TRBD1 (6 bases). CDR3 length: 13 amino acids. V dropped 3 bases and J dropped 3 bases, with 8 bases sitting between them. Germline CDR1 and CDR2: SGHTA and FQGTGA. CDR3 coding DNA: TGTGCCAGCAGCTTGAGGGGGGACACTGAAGCTTTCTTT. The encoded protein is CASSLRGDTEAFF.

This clonotype was observed a few times. Its ends do not fully match the called genes, so a read error is possible. The chain couples TRBV7-7 to TRBJ2-7, with TRBD1 matching over 7 bases. The CDR3 sequence is 13 residues long. The germline gives CDR1 SSHAT, CDR2 FNYEAQ (reference sequence). The CDR3 here is CASSLSGTAEQYF. As DNA, the CDR3 is TGTGCTAGCAGCCTGTCAGGGACAGCCGAGCAGTACTTC.

Sample share makes this clonotype medium-sized. The rearrangement links TRBV6-1 to TRBJ2-7; the match to TRBD1 covers 9 bases. Germline CDR1 MNHNS, CDR2 SASEGT. This CDR3 has 14 residues. Trimming took 7 bases from V and 5 from J; bases not matched to a gene: 9. The CDR3 loop reads CASMGTGILNEQYF. CDR3 DNA sequence: TGTGCCAGCATGGGGACAGGGATTCTCAACGAGCAGTACTTC.

This clonotype counts as medium-sized (0.01 to 0.1%). The gene calls are TRBV30 and TRBJ1-6, with TRBD1 identical over 7 bases. Trimming cost V 2 bases and J 8 bases; bases outside gene matches: 9. The CDR3 covers 15 residues. Per the germline V gene, CDR1 is GTSNPN and CDR2 is SVGIG (reference sequence). The CDR3 region is CAWSQGGEGDSPLHF. DNA for the CDR3: TGTGCCTGGAGTCAGGGGGGCGAAGGTGATTCACCCCTCCACTTT.

Sample share makes this clonotype medium-sized. The chain couples TRBV20-1 to TRBJ1-5, with TRBD1 as a possible D gene (5 bases). Germline V CDR1 and CDR2: DFQATT, SNEGSKA (reference sequence). Trimming took off 4 bases at V and 0 bases at J, with 13 bases between the two ends. This CDR3 is 15 amino acids long. The CDR3 region has the DNA TGCAGTGCTACCGACAGCCCTTATAGCAATCAGCCCCAGCATTTT. Amino acids: CSATDSPYSNQPQHF.

This clonotype was seen only a few times. This chain uses TRBV18 with TRBJ1-6, with 10 bases lining up with TRBD1. The junction had 1 base not matched to a gene; V was cut back by 3 bases and J by 8 bases. Per the germline V gene, CDR1 is KGHSH and CDR2 is LQKENI. CDR3 length: 14 amino acids. This CDR3 is CASSPTGGDSPLHF. DNA of the CDR3: TGTGCCAGCTCACCGACAGGGGGCGATTCACCCCTCCACTTT.